Following are 15 T cell receptor beta chains from one sample sequenced in a study of T-cell memory formation after mild COVID-19. MiXCR was run by TCRdb on the 5' RACE reads, yielding one entry per CDR3 protein. The table has about 560,000 distinct CDR3 sequences, approximately 21% seen once. The sample taken for sequencing was PBMCs or a T cell subset sorted from them (not recorded which). The receptors here all came from an adult woman who had mild COVID-19 (a few samples of this study predate the infection). Cell type and time point are not known.

The chain has TRBV20-1 and TRBJ2-7; tentatively, D is TRBD1 or TRBD2 (5 bases each). Trimming left V 3 bases short and J 2 bases short, with 17 bases between. The CDR3 spans 15 residues. Per germline, CDR1 DFQATT and CDR2 SNEGSKA (reference sequence). The DNA of the CDR3 is TGCAGTGCTAGTGGCGGGCCAGGGAGTCCCTACGAGCAGTACTTC. Translating it yields CSASGGPGSPYEQYF.

The CDR3 region is CASRGRGLEQYF. DNA of the CDR3: TGTGCCAGCAGGGGGAGGGGGCTCGAGCAGTACTTC. The chain is built from TRBV7-9 and TRBJ2-7; D tentatively fits TRBD1 or TRBD2 (7 bases each). Germline V gives CDR1 SEHNR, CDR2 FQNEAQ (reference sequence). This CDR3 is built from 12 residues. The V and J ends lost 6 bases and 6 bases respectively, with 12 bases between them.

This clonotype was counted between two and nine times. The CDR3 DNA is TGTGCCAGCAGCTTAACCGAGGGCGAGCAGTACTTC. It codes for CASSLTEGEQYF. This chain joins TRBV7-3 and TRBJ2-7, with D maybe TRBD2 (5 bases). The ends were cut back, 0 bases at V and 6 bases at J, with 6 bases in the middle. Looked up from germline, CDR1 is SGHTA and CDR2 is FQGTGA. CDR3 length equals 12 residues.

The chain couples TRBV5-1 to TRBJ2-7, with a possible D match to TRBD2 (6 bases). Germline-derived CDR1 and CDR2 are SGHRS and YFSETQ. This CDR3 has 14 amino acids. Trimming removed 4 bases at V and 3 bases at J, with 14 bases between. CDR3 bases: TGCGCCAGCAGCGCACGGGACTCGGACTACGAGCAGTACTTC. It yields the protein CASSARDSDYEQYF.

This clonotype turned up a few times. V and J are TRBV6-6 and TRBJ1-1, with a weak D call TRBD1 (6 bases). The CDR3 covers 15 residues. Trimming cost V 2 bases and J 0 bases, with 10 bases left between them. Per germline, CDR1 MNHNY and CDR2 SVGAGI (reference sequence). The CDR3 bases are TGTGCCAGCAGTTACGGGGGGGCCCTGAACACTGAAGCTTTCTTT. Translated, it gives CASSYGGALNTEAFF.

The V call is TRBV7-8, the J call TRBJ1-4; no firm D call. V was pared by 1 base and J by 0 bases, with 12 bases between. The CDR3 has 17 residues. Germline-derived CDR1 and CDR2 are SGHVS and FQNEAQ. CDR3 sequence reads: CASSLGDFRATNEKLFF. CDR3 sequence (DNA): TGTGCCAGCAGCTTAGGAGACTTCCGGGCAACTAATGAAAAACTGTTTTTT.

The CDR3 DNA reads as TGTGCCAGCAGCTTAGAGACGGGGAGGGGTGAGCAGTTCTTC. Protein sequence: CASSLETGRGEQFF. This chain joins TRBV7-9 and TRBJ2-1; 7 bases fit TRBD2. Trimming removed 1 base from V and 9 bases from J; junction bases left unmatched: 6. The CDR3 is 14 residues long. CDR1 is SEHNR and CDR2 is FQNEAQ in the germline V gene (reference sequence).

This clonotype appeared a few times. The genes are TRBV9 and TRBJ2-7; 9 bases agree with TRBD1. The length of the CDR3 is 16 residues. Germline values: CDR1 SGDLS, CDR2 YYNGEE. With V trimmed by 3 bases and J by 2 bases, 9 bases remained unmatched. CDR3 nucleotide sequence: TGTGCCAGCAGCGCCGGGGTGGGGACAGGGCCCTACGAGCAGTACTTC. Its translation: CASSAGVGTGPYEQYF. Together with reference TRBV9 and TRBJ2-7, the CDR3 gives the full variable domain: DSGVTQTPKHLITATGQRVTLRCSPRSGDLSVYWYQQSLDQGLQFLIQYYNGEERAKGNILERFSAQQFPDLHSELNLSSLELGDSALYFCASSAGVGTGPYEQYFGPGTRLTVT.

V usage is TRBV5-1 and J usage is TRBJ2-1; maybe TRBD2 (6 bases). Per the germline V gene, CDR1 is SGHRS and CDR2 is YFSETQ. The CDR3 length is 14 residues. V gave up 5 bases and J gave up 6 bases, with 15 bases separating them. The CDR3 DNA is TGCGCCAGCAGGCTTGGAGGGTCTGTCAATGAGCAGTTCTTC. This translates into CASRLGGSVNEQFF.

The chain has TRBV5-6 and TRBJ2-1, with a weak D call TRBD1 (5 bases). V lost 6 bases and J lost 5, with 18 bases in between. The germline gives CDR1 SGHDT, CDR2 YYEEEE. The CDR3 loop spans 15 amino acids. CDR3 coding DNA: TGTGCCAGCACCAGGAATGGCAGGGCACACAATGAGCAGTTCTTC. Its protein product is CASTRNGRAHNEQFF. The whole variable domain, filled in from reference TRBV5-6 and TRBJ2-1, reads DAGVTQSPTHLIKTRGQQVTLRCSPKSGHDTVSWYQQALGQGPQFIFQYYEEEERQRGNFPDRFSGHQFPNYSSELNVNALLLGDSALYLCASTRNGRAHNEQFFGPGTRLTVL.

The J gene is TRBJ2-7, the V gene TRBV7-9; a weak D match, TRBD1 (5 bases). CDR1 and CDR2 (germline): SEHNR, FQNEAQ (reference sequence). The germline V and J ends were trimmed by 1 base and 0 bases, with 16 bases remaining between them. The CDR3 consists of 17 residues. As DNA, the CDR3 is TGTGCCAGCAGCTTAGATTTTCTCGGGCAGGGCTCCTACGAGCAGTACTTC. Amino acids: CASSLDFLGQGSYEQYF. The full variable domain, completed using reference TRBV7-9 and TRBJ2-7, is DTGVSQNPRHKITKRGQNVTFRCDPISEHNRLYWYRQTLGQGPEFLTYFQNEAQLEKSRLLSDRFSAERPKGSFSTLEIQRTEQGDSAMYLCASSLDFLGQGSYEQYFGPGTRLTVT.

The J gene is TRBJ2-7, the V gene TRBV20-1; possibly TRBD2 for D (6 bases). The V end was cut by 6 bases, the J end by 3 bases, with 15 bases between. The CDR3 consists of 13 residues. The germline gives CDR1 DFQATT, CDR2 SNEGSKA (reference sequence). CDR3: CSATSRRDYEQYF. In nucleotides, the CDR3 is TGCAGTGCGACCTCACGGAGGGACTACGAGCAGTACTTC.

The rearrangement joins TRBV7-2 to TRBJ2-1; weak D call: TRBD1 (6 bases). Germline CDR1 reads SGHTA; CDR2 reads FQGNSA. The CDR3 has 12 amino acids. The V end was cut by 7 bases, the J end by 10 bases, with 14 bases between. The CDR3: CASTPQGPEQFF. CDR3 coding DNA: TGTGCCAGCACCCCACAGGGTCCGGAGCAGTTCTTC.

The sample holds a few counts of this clonotype. The chain links TRBV12-3 or TRBV12-4 to TRBJ1-2; 9 nucleotides agree with TRBD1. This CDR3 has 14 residues. The J segment lost 7 bases and the V segment lost 7 bases, leaving 10 bases of the junction unmatched. The CDR3 region has the DNA TGTGCCAGCACCCTGACAGGGGGTTATTTTGGCTACACCTTC. Its protein is CASTLTGGYFGYTF.

The rearrangement uses TRBV6-5 and TRBJ1-5, with TRBD1 matching over 7 bases. The ends lost 6 bases at V and 7 bases at J; junction bases unmatched: 15. This CDR3 spans 16 amino acids. Germline V lookup: CDR1 MNHEY, CDR2 SVGAGI. The CDR3 spells CASRFLRDSNIQPQHF. The DNA for the CDR3 is TGTGCCAGCAGATTCCTCCGGGACAGTAATATACAGCCCCAGCATTTT.